This T cell receptor beta chain was recorded in a study of OX40 agonist ivuxolimab in advanced cancers. Method: immunoSEQ multiplex PCR; TCRdb's copy keeps in-frame clones and lacks some. The table records about 58,000 clones, around nine tenths of them present only once. V lost 3 bases, J lost 1 base, and 6 bases stayed unmatched. CDR1 is SGHAT and CDR2 is FQDESV in the germline V gene (reference sequence). The length of the CDR3 is 15 residues. The chain joins TRBV11-1 to TRBJ2-7; 7 bases are shared with TRBD2. The TCR originated in an adult with an advanced solid tumor such as melanoma, head and neck, liver or kidney cancer. Source: CD4+ or CD8+ T cells sorted from blood, taken in a trial of the OX40 agonist ivuxolimab. CDR3 amino acids: CASSFNLAESYEQYF. The CDR3 DNA reads TGTGCCAGCAGCTTCAACCTAGCGGAATCCTACGAGCAGTACTTC. Using reference TRBV11-1 and TRBJ2-7 for the parts outside the CDR3, the full variable domain is EAEVAQSPRYKITEKSQAVAFWCDPISGHATLYWYRQILGQGPELLVQFQDESVVDDSQLPKDRFSAERLKGVDSTLKIQPAELGDSAMYLCASSFNLAESYEQYFGPGTRLTVT.